This TCR beta chain comes out of a study of shared clonotypes between healthy human individuals. There were only Caucasian adults among the donors, and all lived in Nashville, Tennessee. The assay used deep level. Clones were read by immunoSEQ multiplex PCR, and TCRdb kept only the in-frame ones, dropping some. Counted here are about 1.1 million clones, roughly 74% occurring once; the ten biggest clones make up under 0.8%. This clone was detected only a few times. Its antigen remains unidentified. This CDR3 contains 16 residues. The V and J ends lost 1 base and 0 bases respectively, with 13 bases between them. Germline V gives CDR1 GTSNPN, CDR2 SVGIG (reference sequence). Regarding the study as a whole: Naive CD4 clonotype sharing across a few donors was 4% to 5.5%. Investigators expected sequencing depth to affect clonotype sharing among donors.

V usage is TRBV30 and J usage is TRBJ1-5, with no clear D. The TCR comes from a man younger than 30 in good health. Some clones in this sample may be carry-over from other donors' samples. The sequencing sample was made of memory CD4+ T cells from PBMCs. Specified subset: CD45RA-negative fraction. CDR3 bases: TGTGCCTGGAGTGGGGGAGGCAGTCATAGCAATCAGCCCCAGCATTTT. As protein: CAWSGGGSHSNQPQHF.